A selection of T cell receptor beta chains follows, all from one sample in a study of identical twins. TCRdb re-called the 5' RACE reads through MiXCR, storing one row per CDR3 protein. The sample carries roughly 490,000 distinct CDR3 sequences, approximately 14% recorded once. The sample also formed part of further work on yellow fever vaccine responses in identical twins.

The sequenced sample consisted of CD4+ T cells sorted from blood. The receptors derive from a young woman in good health. CDR3s include the opening cysteine and the closing phenylalanine or tryptophan. The D gene is left open where the match is weak. A clone size is listed for some rows: how often the clone was seen (once, few, many), or a class if it is expanded.

V	D	size	J	DNA	CDR3
TRBV20-1	-	-	TRBJ2-1	TGCAGTGCTAGAGATCAACGCGTCCGATTGGATGAGCAGTTCTTC	CSARDQRVRLDEQFF
TRBV7-9	-	few	TRBJ2-5	TGTGCCAGCAGCACCTCCGGGACAAAAGAAGAGACCCAGTACTTC	CASSTSGTKEETQYF
TRBV28	TRBD1	few	TRBJ1-5	TGTGCCAGCCCCCCTCGTCCCGGGACAGGTGATAGCAATCAGCCCCAGCATTTT	CASPPRPGTGDSNQPQHF
TRBV20-1	-	few	TRBJ2-3	TGCAGTGCTAGACCCCCCCACAGGGTTGATACGCAGTATTTT	CSARPPHRVDTQYF
TRBV12-3/TRBV12-4	TRBD1	few	TRBJ2-6	TGTGCCAGCAGGCCGACAGGGTCCGGGGCCAACGTCCTGACTTTC	CASRPTGSGANVLTF
TRBV7-2	-	-	TRBJ2-1	TGTGCCAGCAGCTCGCCGGTCCGCGGGGACTCCTACAATGAGCAGTTCTTC	CASSSPVRGDSYNEQFF
TRBV29-1	-	few	TRBJ2-2	TGCAGCGTCATAGGGAGAACCGGGGAGCTGTTTTTT	CSVIGRTGELFF
TRBV24-1	TRBD1	-	TRBJ1-1	TGTGCCACCAGTGACAGGCGTAGGGACAGGGAGGACACTGAAGCTTTCTTT	CATSDRRRDREDTEAFF
TRBV6-6	-	-	TRBJ2-2	TGTGCCAGCAGTTACGCCGCCGGGGAGCTGTTTTTT	CASSYAAGELFF
TRBV7-2	TRBD2	-	TRBJ2-7	TGTGCCAGCAAAAGGTCTGCTAGCGGCGAGTACGAGCAGTACTTC	CASKRSASGEYEQYF
TRBV29-1	TRBD1	few	TRBJ2-3	TGCAGCTACAAACAGGGGGCTAAAACAGATACGCAGTATTTT	CSYKQGAKTDTQYF
TRBV7-2	TRBD2	few	TRBJ2-3	TGTGCCAGCAGCCCGTTTCAGCGGGGGGCTAGCACAGATACGCAGTATTTT	CASSPFQRGASTDTQYF
TRBV5-1	-	few	TRBJ1-6	TGCGCCAGCAGCTTGACCGCGTCCCGGACAGCTAATAATTCACCCCTCCACTTT	CASSLTASRTANNSPLHF
TRBV7-3	TRBD1	-	TRBJ2-2	TGTGCCAGCAGCCCAAACCCAGGGGGCTTCGGCGGGGAGCTGTTTTTT	CASSPNPGGFGGELFF
TRBV29-1	-	-	TRBJ2-1	TGCAGCGTTGATAGGTTGACAAGCTCCTACAATGAGCAGTTCTTC	CSVDRLTSSYNEQFF
TRBV11-2	TRBD1	few	TRBJ2-1	TGTGCCAGCAGCTTAGAAACCGGGACAGGGGGCTCGGTTGAGCAGTTCTTC	CASSLETGTGGSVEQFF
TRBV20-1	-	-	TRBJ2-1	TGCAGTGCAGCCGGGGTGCGTGAGCAGTTCTTC	CSAAGVREQFF
TRBV6-1	-	-	TRBJ1-5	TGTGCCAGCAGTGAAGGCAGGTTCAATCAGCCCCAGCATTTT	CASSEGRFNQPQHF
TRBV5-4	-	-	TRBJ2-6	TGTGCCAGCAGCTTGGGGACCCCGGGGAGCTACTCTGGGGCCAACGTCCTGACTTTC	CASSLGTPGSYSGANVLTF
TRBV12-3/TRBV12-4	-	many	TRBJ1-6	TGTGCCAGCAGTTCGACAGGCCAAAATTCACCCCTCCACTTT	CASSSTGQNSPLHF
TRBV28	-	many	TRBJ2-5	TGTGCCAGCAGCTCCATAGGGGAGACCCAGTACTTC	CASSSIGETQYF
TRBV5-1	-	many	TRBJ2-1	TGCGCCAGCAATTCACCCTCCAGAGGAGAGCAGTTCTTC	CASNSPSRGEQFF
TRBV20-1	-	-	TRBJ2-3	TGCAGTGCTAGAGGGGACCGTACTCATACGCAGTATTTT	CSARGDRTHTQYF
TRBV4-3	-	few	TRBJ2-3	TGCGCCAGCAGCCAAGTTCTCGGACGGGTTGGGGATACGCAGTATTTT	CASSQVLGRVGDTQYF
TRBV7-9	TRBD1	many	TRBJ2-3	TGTGCCAGCAGCTTCAGGACAGGACCCACAGATACGCAGTATTTT	CASSFRTGPTDTQYF
TRBV4-3	TRBD2	few	TRBJ2-1	TGCGCCAGCAGCCAGGGACTAGCGGGAGACTACAATGAGCAGTTCTTC	CASSQGLAGDYNEQFF
TRBV7-2	-	many	TRBJ2-1	TGTGCCAGCAGGGCAGGCTCCTACAATGAGCAGTTCTTC	CASRAGSYNEQFF
TRBV29-1	-	-	TRBJ1-1	TGCAGCGTTCAGGGGCCCTATGAAGCTTTCTTT	CSVQGPYEAFF
TRBV5-1	TRBD1	many	TRBJ2-1	TGCGCCAGCAGCTTGGCGGGACAGGGATACAATGAGCAGTTCTTC	CASSLAGQGYNEQFF
TRBV7-2	-	-	TRBJ2-5	TGTGCCAGCAGCTTAGTCGGTCGAATTGAGACCCAGTACTTC	CASSLVGRIETQYF
TRBV30	-	few	TRBJ2-1	TGTGCCTGGGCGTTCTCCTACAATGAGCAGTTCTTC	CAWAFSYNEQFF
TRBV20-1	TRBD2	many	TRBJ2-1	TGCAGTGCTAACAGCCTCGGACTAGTGTTCTTC	CSANSLGLVFF
TRBV3-1	-	-	TRBJ2-1	TGTGCCAGCAGCCAAGGACGGCCACCGGATGAGCAGTTCTTC	CASSQGRPPDEQFF
TRBV5-1	-	few	TRBJ2-1	TGCGCCAGCAGCTTCCCGCAGGGGATGTCCTACAATGAGCAGTTCTTC	CASSFPQGMSYNEQFF
TRBV11-2	-	few	TRBJ2-1	TGTGCCAGCAGGCGGGCCCATATCTATGAGCAGTTCTTC	CASRRAHIYEQFF
TRBV18	-	few	TRBJ2-1	TGTGCCAGCTCAGCGATTTCAGGGAGGCAAGGCAATGAGCAGTTCTTC	CASSAISGRQGNEQFF
TRBV3-1	TRBD2	-	TRBJ2-1	TGTGCCAGCAGCCAAGTAATAGCGGGAGGGGTAAATGAGCAGTTCTTC	CASSQVIAGGVNEQFF
TRBV27	-	few	TRBJ2-1	TGTGCCAGCAGTTTAAGAGAGGGAGTGGGGCAGTTCTTC	CASSLREGVGQFF
TRBV5-1	-	many	TRBJ1-5	TGCGCCAGCAGCCCGGGGGGACCTCCCAGCCAGCCCCAGCATTTT	CASSPGGPPSQPQHF
TRBV2	-	few	TRBJ2-7	TGTGCCAGCATGGAGAACTACGAGCAGTACTTC	CASMENYEQYF
TRBV20-1	-	-	TRBJ1-5	TGCAGTGCTGTACCCGGTAATCAGCCCCAGCATTTT	CSAVPGNQPQHF
TRBV28	-	few	TRBJ1-6	TGTGCCAGCGGTCAGGAGAATTCACCCCTCCACTTT	CASGQENSPLHF
TRBV5-1	TRBD1	few	TRBJ2-2	TGCGCCAGCAAAGGGACAGGGAACACCGGGGAGCTGTTTTTT	CASKGTGNTGELFF
TRBV18	TRBD1	many	TRBJ2-7	TGTGCCAGCTCGACAGGGCCCAGCTCCTACGAGCAGTACTTC	CASSTGPSSYEQYF
TRBV20-1	TRBD2	few	TRBJ2-1	TGCAGTGCTAGAGGGAGTAGCGGGGGGGCCTTCAATGAGCAGTTCTTC	CSARGSSGGAFNEQFF
TRBV12-3/TRBV12-4	-	-	TRBJ2-1	TGTGCCAGCAGTGGCTCTGGGGGGTACTACAATGAGCAGTTCTTC	CASSGSGGYYNEQFF